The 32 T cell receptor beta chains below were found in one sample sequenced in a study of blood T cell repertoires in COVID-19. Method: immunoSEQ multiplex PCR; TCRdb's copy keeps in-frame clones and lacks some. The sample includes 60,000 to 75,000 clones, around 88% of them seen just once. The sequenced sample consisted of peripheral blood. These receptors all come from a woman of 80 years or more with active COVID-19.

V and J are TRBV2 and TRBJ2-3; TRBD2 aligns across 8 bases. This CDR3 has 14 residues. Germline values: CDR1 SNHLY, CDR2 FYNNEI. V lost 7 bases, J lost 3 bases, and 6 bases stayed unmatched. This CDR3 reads CASTGTRGTDTQYF. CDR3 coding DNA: TGTGCCAGCACCGGGACTAGGGGTACAGATACGCAGTATTTT.

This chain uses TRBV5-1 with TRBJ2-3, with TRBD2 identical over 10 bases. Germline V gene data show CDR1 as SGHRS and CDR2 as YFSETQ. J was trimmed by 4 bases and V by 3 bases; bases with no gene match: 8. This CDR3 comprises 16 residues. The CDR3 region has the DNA TGCGCCAGCAGCTCCCCAGCGGGGGGGACCCCAGATACGCAGTATTTT. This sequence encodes CASSSPAGGTPDTQYF.

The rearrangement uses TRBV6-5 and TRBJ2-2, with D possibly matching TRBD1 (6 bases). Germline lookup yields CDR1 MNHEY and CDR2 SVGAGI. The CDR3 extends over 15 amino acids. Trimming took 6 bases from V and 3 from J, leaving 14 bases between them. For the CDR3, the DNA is TGTGCCAGCAGGTCCGGGACATTTTACACCGGGGAGCTGTTTTTT. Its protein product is CASRSGTFYTGELFF.

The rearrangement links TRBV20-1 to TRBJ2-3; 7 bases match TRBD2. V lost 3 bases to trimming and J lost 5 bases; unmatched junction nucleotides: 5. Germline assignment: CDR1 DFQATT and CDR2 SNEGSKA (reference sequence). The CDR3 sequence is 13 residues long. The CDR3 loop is CSASERGGDTQYF. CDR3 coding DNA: TGCAGTGCTAGTGAGCGGGGAGGAGATACGCAGTATTTT.

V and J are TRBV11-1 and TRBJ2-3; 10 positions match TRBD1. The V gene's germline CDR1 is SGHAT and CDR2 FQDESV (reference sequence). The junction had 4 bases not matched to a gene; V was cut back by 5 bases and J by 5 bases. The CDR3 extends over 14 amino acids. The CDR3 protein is CASSPGQGEDTQYF. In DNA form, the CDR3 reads TGTGCCAGCAGCCCCGGACAGGGGGAAGATACGCAGTATTTT.

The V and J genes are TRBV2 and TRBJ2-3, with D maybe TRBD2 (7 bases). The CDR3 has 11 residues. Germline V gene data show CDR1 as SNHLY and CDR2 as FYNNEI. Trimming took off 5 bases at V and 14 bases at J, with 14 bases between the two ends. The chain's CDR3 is CASSPRGGGYF. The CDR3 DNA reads TGTGCCAGCAGTCCCAGAGGGGGGGGGTATTTT.

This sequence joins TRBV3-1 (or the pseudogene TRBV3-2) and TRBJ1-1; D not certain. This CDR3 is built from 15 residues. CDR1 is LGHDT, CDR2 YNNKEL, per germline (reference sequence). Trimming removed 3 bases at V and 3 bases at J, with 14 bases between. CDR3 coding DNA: TGTGCCAGCAGCCACGAATTAGATCGGGACACTGAAGCTTTCTTT. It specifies CASSHELDRDTEAFF.

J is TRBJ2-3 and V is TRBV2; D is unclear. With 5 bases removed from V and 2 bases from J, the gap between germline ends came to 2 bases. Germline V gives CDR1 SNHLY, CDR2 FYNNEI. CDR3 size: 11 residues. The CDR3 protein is CASSYTDTQYF. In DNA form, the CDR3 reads TGTGCCAGCAGTTACACAGATACGCAGTATTTT.

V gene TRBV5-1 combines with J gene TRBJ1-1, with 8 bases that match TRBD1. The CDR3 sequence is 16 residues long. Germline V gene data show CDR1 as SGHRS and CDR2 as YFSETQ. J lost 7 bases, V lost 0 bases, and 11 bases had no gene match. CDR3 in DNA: TGCGCCAGCAGCTTGGAATCTTCAGGGGGCGGGGATGAAGCTTTCTTT. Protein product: CASSLESSGGGDEAFF.

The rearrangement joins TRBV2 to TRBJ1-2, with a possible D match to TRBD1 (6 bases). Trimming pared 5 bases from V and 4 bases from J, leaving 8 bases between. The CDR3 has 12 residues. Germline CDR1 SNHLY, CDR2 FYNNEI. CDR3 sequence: CASSWDIYGYTF. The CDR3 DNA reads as TGTGCCAGCAGTTGGGACATCTATGGCTACACCTTC.

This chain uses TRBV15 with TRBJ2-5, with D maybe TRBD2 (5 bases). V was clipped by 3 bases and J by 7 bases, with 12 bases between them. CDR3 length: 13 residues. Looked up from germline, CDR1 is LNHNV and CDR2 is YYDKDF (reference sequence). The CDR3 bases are TGTGCCACCAGCAGTAGGACTGAAGGGACCCAGTACTTC. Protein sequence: CATSSRTEGTQYF.

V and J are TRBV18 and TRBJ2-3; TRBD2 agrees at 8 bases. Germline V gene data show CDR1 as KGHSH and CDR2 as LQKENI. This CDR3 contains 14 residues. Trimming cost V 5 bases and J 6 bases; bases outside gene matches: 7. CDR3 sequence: CASSARGGEDTQYF. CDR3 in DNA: TGTGCCAGCTCAGCCCGGGGGGGCGAGGATACGCAGTATTTT.

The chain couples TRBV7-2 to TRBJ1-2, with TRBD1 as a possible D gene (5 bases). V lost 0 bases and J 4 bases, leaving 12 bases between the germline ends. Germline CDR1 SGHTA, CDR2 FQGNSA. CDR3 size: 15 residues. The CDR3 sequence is CASSLARRQTYGYTF. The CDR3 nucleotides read TGTGCCAGCAGCTTAGCCAGGAGACAGACCTATGGCTACACCTTC.

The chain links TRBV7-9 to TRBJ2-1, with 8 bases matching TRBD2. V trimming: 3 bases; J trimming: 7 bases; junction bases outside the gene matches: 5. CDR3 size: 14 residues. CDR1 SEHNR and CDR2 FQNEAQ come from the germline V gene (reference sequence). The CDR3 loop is CASSLSGGWNEQFF. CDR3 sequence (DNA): TGTGCCAGCAGCTTGTCGGGGGGGTGGAATGAGCAGTTCTTC.

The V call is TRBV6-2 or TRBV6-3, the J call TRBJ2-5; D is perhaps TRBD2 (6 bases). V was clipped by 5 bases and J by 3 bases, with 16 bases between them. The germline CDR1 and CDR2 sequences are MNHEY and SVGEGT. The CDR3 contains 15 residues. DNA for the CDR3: TGTGCCAGCAGTACCCCATCCAGGACTAAAGAGACCCAGTACTTC. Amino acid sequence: CASSTPSRTKETQYF.

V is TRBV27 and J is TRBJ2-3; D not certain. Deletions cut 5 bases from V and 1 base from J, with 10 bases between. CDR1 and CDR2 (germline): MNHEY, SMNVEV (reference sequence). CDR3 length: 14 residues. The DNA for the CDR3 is TGTGCCAGCAGTAGACTCCTACGCACAGATACGCAGTATTTT. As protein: CASSRLLRTDTQYF.

The CDR3 DNA is TGTGCCAGCAGTTTGCGGACTAGGAGGAACTGGAGCAATCAGCCCCAGCATTTT. This encodes CASSLRTRRNWSNQPQHF. V usage is TRBV28 and J usage is TRBJ1-5; D gene uncertain. This CDR3 region has 18 residues. Trimming cost V 3 bases and J 1 base, with 19 bases left between them. CDR1 is MDHEN and CDR2 is SYDVKM in the germline V gene.

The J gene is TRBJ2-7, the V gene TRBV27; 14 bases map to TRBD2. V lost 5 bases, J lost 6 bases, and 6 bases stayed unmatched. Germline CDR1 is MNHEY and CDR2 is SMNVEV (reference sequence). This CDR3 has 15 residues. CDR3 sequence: CASSPRLAGGPEQYF. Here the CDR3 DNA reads TGTGCCAGCAGTCCCAGACTAGCGGGGGGGCCCGAGCAGTACTTC.

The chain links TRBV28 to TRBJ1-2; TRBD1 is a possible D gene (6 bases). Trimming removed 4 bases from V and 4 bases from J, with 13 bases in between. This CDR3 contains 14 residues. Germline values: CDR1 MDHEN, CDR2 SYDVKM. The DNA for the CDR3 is TGTGCCAGCAGTTCCCCTGGCAGGGGCTATGGCTACACCTTC. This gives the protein CASSSPGRGYGYTF.

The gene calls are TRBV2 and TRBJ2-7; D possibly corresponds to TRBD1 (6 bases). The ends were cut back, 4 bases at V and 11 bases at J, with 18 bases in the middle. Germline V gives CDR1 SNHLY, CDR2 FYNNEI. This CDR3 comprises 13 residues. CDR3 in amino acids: CASSVGQRSEEYF. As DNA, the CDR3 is TGTGCCAGCAGTGTTGGACAGAGGTCGGAGGAGTACTTC.

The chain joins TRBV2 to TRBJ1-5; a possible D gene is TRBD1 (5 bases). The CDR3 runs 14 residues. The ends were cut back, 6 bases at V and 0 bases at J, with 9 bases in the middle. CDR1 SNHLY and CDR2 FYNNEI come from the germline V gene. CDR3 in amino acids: CASSRQYSNQPQHF. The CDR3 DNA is TGTGCCAGCAGCCGACAGTATAGCAATCAGCCCCAGCATTTT.

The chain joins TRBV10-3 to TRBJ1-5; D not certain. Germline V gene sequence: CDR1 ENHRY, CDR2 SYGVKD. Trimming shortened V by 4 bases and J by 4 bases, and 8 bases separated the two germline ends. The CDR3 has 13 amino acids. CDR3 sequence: CAISVELNQPQHF. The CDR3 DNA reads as TGTGCCATCAGTGTGGAGCTTAATCAGCCCCAGCATTTT.

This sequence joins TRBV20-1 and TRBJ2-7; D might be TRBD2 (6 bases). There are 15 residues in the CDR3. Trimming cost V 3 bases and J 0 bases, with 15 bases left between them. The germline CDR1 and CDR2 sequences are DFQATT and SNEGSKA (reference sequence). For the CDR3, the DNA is TGCAGTGCTAGTCTGTGGGGGGACCACTCCTACGAGCAGTACTTC. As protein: CSASLWGDHSYEQYF.

The chain's CDR3 is CASSFAGEETQYF. Here the CDR3 DNA reads TGCGCCAGCAGCTTTGCGGGAGAAGAGACCCAGTACTTC. The V gene is TRBV5-1, the J gene TRBJ2-5; 7 nucleotides match TRBD2. CDR1 and CDR2 from the germline V gene are SGHRS and YFSETQ. Trimming took 2 bases from V and 3 from J; bases not matched to a gene: 1. The CDR3 length is 13 residues.

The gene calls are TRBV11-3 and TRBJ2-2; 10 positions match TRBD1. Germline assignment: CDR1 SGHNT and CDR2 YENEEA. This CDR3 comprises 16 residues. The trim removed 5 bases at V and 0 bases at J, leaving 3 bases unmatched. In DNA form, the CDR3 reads TGTGCCAGCAGCCCCGGACAGGGGGCGAACACCGGGGAGCTGTTTTTT. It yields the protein CASSPGQGANTGELFF.

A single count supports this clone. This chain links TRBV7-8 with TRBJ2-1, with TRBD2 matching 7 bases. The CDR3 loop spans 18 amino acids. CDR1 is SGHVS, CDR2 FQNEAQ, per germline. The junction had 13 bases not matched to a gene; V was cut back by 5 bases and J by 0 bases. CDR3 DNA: TGTGCCAGCAGCGTAGGACAAGCCGGGGGGAGCTCCTACAATGAGCAGTTCTTC. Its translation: CASSVGQAGGSSYNEQFF.

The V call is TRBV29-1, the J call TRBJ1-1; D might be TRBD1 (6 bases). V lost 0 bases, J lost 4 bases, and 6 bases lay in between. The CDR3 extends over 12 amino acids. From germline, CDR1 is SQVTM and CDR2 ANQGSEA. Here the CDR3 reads CSVEEGGTEAFF. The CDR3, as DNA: TGCAGCGTTGAAGAAGGGGGCACTGAAGCTTTCTTT.

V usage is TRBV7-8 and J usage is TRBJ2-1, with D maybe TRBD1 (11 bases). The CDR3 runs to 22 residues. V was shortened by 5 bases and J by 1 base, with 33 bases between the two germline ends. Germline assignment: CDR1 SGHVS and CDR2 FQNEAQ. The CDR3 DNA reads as TGTGCCAGCAGCCTGTCCCGGGACAGGGGGACTAGCGCCACAACGTCCTACAATGAGCAGTTCTTC. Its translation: CASSLSRDRGTSATTSYNEQFF. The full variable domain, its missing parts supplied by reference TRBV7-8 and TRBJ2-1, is GAGVSQSPRYKVAKRGQDVALRCDPISGHVSLFWYQQALGQGPEFLTYFQNEAQLDKSGLPSDRFFAERPEGSVSTLKIQRTQQEDSAVYLCASSLSRDRGTSATTSYNEQFFGPGTRLTVL.

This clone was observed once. As DNA, the CDR3 is TGTGCCAGCAGTTACTCTCGCAGGGGAGTGTCCTACGAGCAGTACTTC. This gives the protein CASSYSRRGVSYEQYF. This chain uses TRBV6-5 with TRBJ2-7, with D possibly TRBD1 on 6 matching bases. Germline CDR1 reads MNHEY; CDR2 reads SVGAGI. V lost 0 bases and J 1 base, leaving 13 bases between the germline ends. The CDR3 length is 16 residues.

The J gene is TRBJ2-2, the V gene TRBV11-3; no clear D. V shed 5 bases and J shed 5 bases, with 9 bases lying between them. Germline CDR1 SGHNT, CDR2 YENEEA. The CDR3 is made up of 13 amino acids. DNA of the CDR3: TGTGCCAGCAGCCGATCAGTTACCGGGGAGCTGTTTTTT. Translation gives CASSRSVTGELFF.

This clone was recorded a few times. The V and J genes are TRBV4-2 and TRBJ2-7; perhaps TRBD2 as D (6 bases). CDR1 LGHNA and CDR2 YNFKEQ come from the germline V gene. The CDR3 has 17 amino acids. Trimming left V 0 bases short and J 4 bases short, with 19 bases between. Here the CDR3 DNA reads TGTGCCAGCAGCCAAGAACCCCCGCTAGCGAATGGTTACGAGCAGTACTTC. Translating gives CASSQEPPLANGYEQYF.

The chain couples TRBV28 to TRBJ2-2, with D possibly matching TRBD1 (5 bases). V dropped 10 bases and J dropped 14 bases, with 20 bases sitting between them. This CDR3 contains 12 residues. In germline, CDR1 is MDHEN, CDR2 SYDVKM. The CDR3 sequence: CATANRLRVLFF. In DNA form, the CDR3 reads TGTGCCACCGCGAACAGGCTACGAGTACTGTTTTTT.